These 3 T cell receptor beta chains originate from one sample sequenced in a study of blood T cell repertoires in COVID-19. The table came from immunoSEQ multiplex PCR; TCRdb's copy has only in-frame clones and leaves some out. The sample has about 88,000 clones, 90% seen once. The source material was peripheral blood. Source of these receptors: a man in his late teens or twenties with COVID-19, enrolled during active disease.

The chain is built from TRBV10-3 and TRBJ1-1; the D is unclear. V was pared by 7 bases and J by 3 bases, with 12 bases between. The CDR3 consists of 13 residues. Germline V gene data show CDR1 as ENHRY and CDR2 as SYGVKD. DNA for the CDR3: TGTGCCATCAAGGCGGCCATATACACTGAAGCTTTCTTT. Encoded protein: CAIKAAIYTEAFF.

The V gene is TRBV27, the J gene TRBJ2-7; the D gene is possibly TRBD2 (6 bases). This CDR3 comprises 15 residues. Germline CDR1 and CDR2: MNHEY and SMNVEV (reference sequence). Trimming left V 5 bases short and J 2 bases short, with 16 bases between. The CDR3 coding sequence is TGTGCCAGCAGTCTGGGGGGATATGGTGCCTACGAGCAGTACTTC. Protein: CASSLGGYGAYEQYF.

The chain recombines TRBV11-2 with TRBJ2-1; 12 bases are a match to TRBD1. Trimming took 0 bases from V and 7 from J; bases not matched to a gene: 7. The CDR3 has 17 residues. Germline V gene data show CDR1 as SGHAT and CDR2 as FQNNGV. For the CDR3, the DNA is TGTGCCAGCAGCTTAGATCCGGGACAGGGGGCATGGAATGAGCAGTTCTTC. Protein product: CASSLDPGQGAWNEQFF.